Listed below are T cell receptor beta chains from one sample, sequenced in a study of T cells in localized non-small cell lung cancer. Assay used: immunoSEQ multiplex PCR; TCRdb lists only in-frame clones, some missing. The sample includes tens of thousands of clones, about 88% of them seen just once. This sample comprised peripheral blood, obtained before any cancer treatment. All receptors come from a woman aged 18 to 55 with stage III lung adenocarcinoma. Both conserved end residues are part of each CDR3. D genes are given only for firm matches. Rows give clone size only sometimes, using once, few, many, or a class for an expanded clone.

>NA|TRBV5-6|TRBJ2-5|NA
TGTGCCAGCAGCTGGGGGGGGGCGAGGGAGACCCAGTACTTC
CASSWGGARETQYF
>NA|TRBV30|TRBJ1-5|NA
TGTGCCTGGAGTATACACGAGAATCAGCCCCAGCATTTT
CAWSIHENQPQHF
>NA|TRBV2|TRBJ1-1|few
TGTGCCAGCAGTGACTTTCTTGAAGCTTTCTTT
CASSDFLEAFF
>NA|TRBV6-5|TRBJ1-2|NA
TGTGCCAGCAGTTACGGCCGCGCTAACTATGGCTACACCTTC
CASSYGRANYGYTF
>TRBD1|TRBV19|TRBJ1-5|NA
TGTGCCAGTCAACAGGGGCTCAATCAGCCCCAGCATTTT
CASQQGLNQPQHF
>NA|TRBV11-3|TRBJ2-3|NA
TGTGCCAGCAGCTTAGAGGATTGGGGGGGCACAGATACGCAGTATTTT
CASSLEDWGGTDTQYF
>TRBD2|TRBV6-1|TRBJ2-7|NA
TGTGCCAGCAAGGCTAGCGGGGGGTCCTACGAGCAGTACTTC
CASKASGGSYEQYF
>TRBD1|TRBV11-1|TRBJ1-1|NA
TGTGCCAGCAGCCCCGACAGGGCTGCCATTGAAGCTTTCTTT
CASSPDRAAIEAFF
>TRBD1|TRBV5-6|TRBJ1-2|NA
TGTGCCAGCAGCCTGGGGACAGGGTGGGCGGACTATGGCTACACCTTC
CASSLGTGWADYGYTF
>NA|TRBV6-6|TRBJ2-7|NA
TGTGCCAGCCAAGGCGCATTGGGGGGCGAGCAGTACTTC
CASQGALGGEQYF
>NA|TRBV4-1|TRBJ2-7|few
TGCGCCAGCAGCCAGACAGGATCCGAGCAGTACTTC
CASSQTGSEQYF
>TRBD2|TRBV6-6|TRBJ2-7|NA
TGTGCCAGCAGTTACAGTCCCACTAGCGGGGGAGGGGAGCAGTACTTC
CASSYSPTSGGGEQYF
>NA|TRBV5-5|TRBJ1-1|NA
TGTGCCAGCTTCGCACTTCTACGGGGGAACACTGAAGCTTTCTTT
CASFALLRGNTEAFF
>TRBD2|TRBV4-1|TRBJ2-3|once
TGCGCCAGCAGCCAAGCTTATCCCGGGACTAGCGGGGGGCGCACAGATACGCAGTATTTT
CASSQAYPGTSGGRTDTQYF
>NA|TRBV19|TRBJ1-2|NA
TGTGCCAGTACGGGGCTTGACAACTATGGCTACACCTTC
CASTGLDNYGYTF
>TRBD2|TRBV18|TRBJ2-7|few
TGTGCCAGCCGCGAGACTAGCGGGGACCCGGAATTC
CASRETSGDPEF
>NA|TRBV6-6|TRBJ2-1|NA
TGTGCCAGCAGTAGGGGGGAGGATCGTGAGCAGTTCTTC
CASSRGEDREQFF
>TRBD1|TRBV2|TRBJ2-5|NA
TGTGCCAGCAGTCCGGACAGGGGTCGAGAGACCCAGTACTTC
CASSPDRGRETQYF
>NA|TRBV11-3|TRBJ2-7|NA
TGTGCCAGCAGCTTGGCGGGGCAGGGTATCTACGAGCAGTACTTC
CASSLAGQGIYEQYF
>NA|TRBV11-2|TRBJ2-2|NA
TGTGCCAGCAGCCGGACTCATAACAACGCGAACACCGGGGAGCTGTTTTTT
CASSRTHNNANTGELFF
>TRBD1|TRBV30|TRBJ2-7|NA
TGTGCCTGGGGAAGGGGACAGGGTACCTACGAGCAGTACTTC
CAWGRGQGTYEQYF
>TRBD1|TRBV5-1|TRBJ1-5|NA
TGCGCCAGCAGCTTGGAAGGACAGGGTTTTGAGCCCCAGCATTTT
CASSLEGQGFEPQHF
>NA|TRBV6-5|TRBJ2-1|NA
TGTGCCAGCAGCCCAAGGGGCTCCTCAAGGAATGAGCAGTTCTTC
CASSPRGSSRNEQFF
>TRBD2|TRBV19|TRBJ2-3|NA
TGTGCCAGTAGTAGCAGCGGGGGTAGCACAGATACGCAGTATTTT
CASSSSGGSTDTQYF
>TRBD1|TRBV2|TRBJ2-7|NA
TGTGCCAGCAGCCCTATACCCGACAGGGGGAGGTACGAGCAGTACTTC
CASSPIPDRGRYEQYF
>NA|TRBV30|TRBJ1-5|NA
TGTGCCTGGAGTTCGGGGGGCTGGAATCAGCCCCAGCATTTT
CAWSSGGWNQPQHF
>NA|TRBV25-1|TRBJ2-5|NA
TGTGCCAGCAGACAGGATGGGGGGCGAGAGACCCAGTACTTC
CASRQDGGRETQYF
>NA|TRBV6-5|TRBJ2-6|NA
TGTGCCAGCAGTGTTTACAGGTCCGGGGCCAACGTCCTGACTTTC
CASSVYRSGANVLTF
>TRBD1|TRBV6-5|TRBJ1-3|NA
TGTGCCAGCAGTTCAACAGGGGATTCTGGAAACACCATATATTTT
CASSSTGDSGNTIYF
>NA|TRBV11-2|TRBJ1-2|NA
TGTGCCAGCAGCCCGTTTGTTGCAGGCTATGGCTACACCTTC
CASSPFVAGYGYTF
>NA|TRBV11-2|TRBJ1-5|NA
TGTGCCAGCAAGAGTCCCGGGCAGCCCCAGCATTTT
CASKSPGQPQHF
>NA|TRBV7-8|TRBJ1-4|NA
TGTGCCAGCAGCAGGGACGGCCTCAATGAAAAACTGTTTTTT
CASSRDGLNEKLFF
>NA|TRBV5-5|TRBJ2-7|once
TGTGCCAGCAGCTTGACAGGGAACCACGAGCAGTACTTC
CASSLTGNHEQYF
>NA|TRBV7-9|TRBJ2-5|NA
TGTGCCAGCAGCCCGGACTGGCAAGAGACCCAGTACTTC
CASSPDWQETQYF
>TRBD1|TRBV2|TRBJ1-3|NA
TGTGCCAGCAGCCGGGACAGGAGCTCTGGAAACACCATATATTTT
CASSRDRSSGNTIYF
>NA|TRBV5-6|TRBJ2-7|NA
TGTGCCAGCAGCTTGGGTCCGGAGCAGTACTTC
CASSLGPEQYF
>NA|TRBV6-1|TRBJ2-7|once
TGTGCCAGCAGTGAGGTTGGGACGCAGTACTTC
CASSEVGTQYF
>NA|TRBV2|TRBJ1-2|NA
TGTGCCAGCAAGGAGATTCCCTATGGCTACACCTTC
CASKEIPYGYTF
>TRBD2|TRBV6-6|TRBJ2-3|NA
TGTGCCAGCCGCATTAGCGGGAACACAGATACGCAGTATTTT
CASRISGNTDTQYF
>TRBD1|TRBV19|TRBJ1-4|NA
TGTGCCAGTAGTATAACTCTGGGACAGGGCGGCGAAAAACTGTTTTTT
CASSITLGQGGEKLFF
>TRBD1|TRBV5-4|TRBJ1-6|NA
TGTGCCAGCAGCTTGGAATCGTACAGGGGGGCTTCACCCCTCCACTTT
CASSLESYRGASPLHF
>NA|TRBV6-1|TRBJ1-6|few
TGTGCCAGCAGTGAGTTACAGGGCGATCCAGGGTCACCCCTCCACTTT
CASSELQGDPGSPLHF
>TRBD1|TRBV11-2|TRBJ2-1|NA
TGTGCCAGCAGCTCGGACAGGGCTTACAATGAGCAGTTCTTC
CASSSDRAYNEQFF
>TRBD1|TRBV11-3|TRBJ1-1|NA
TGTGCCAGCAGCTTAGTCGCCAGGGGGATCCCTGAAGCTTTCTTT
CASSLVARGIPEAFF
>TRBD2|TRBV10-1|TRBJ2-3|NA
TGCGCCAGCACTTCCTCGGGGGGGAGAGAGGCTAGCACAGATACGCAGTATTTT
CASTSSGGREASTDTQYF
>TRBD1|TRBV5-1|TRBJ2-1|once
TGCGCCAGCAATGTAGGGGACAGGGGGCACAATGAGCAGTTCTTC
CASNVGDRGHNEQFF
>TRBD2|TRBV18|TRBJ2-7|NA
TGTGCCAGCTCCCCCGGACTAGCTAGGGACGAGCAGTACTTC
CASSPGLARDEQYF
>NA|TRBV5-5|TRBJ2-1|NA
TGTGCCAGCACCGATACAGGATCCTCCTACAATGAGCAGTTCTTC
CASTDTGSSYNEQFF
>NA|TRBV9|TRBJ1-1|NA
TGTGCCAGCAGCGTAGGCGGCATGAACACTGAAGCTTTCTTT
CASSVGGMNTEAFF
>NA|TRBV4-2|TRBJ1-2|NA
TGTGCCAGCAGCCAAGCGGGGGGCTACACCTTC
CASSQAGGYTF
>TRBD1|TRBV5-4|TRBJ1-2|NA
TGTGCCAGCAGCTTGGACAGGGGGCGAGATGGCTACACCTTC
CASSLDRGRDGYTF
>NA|TRBV2|TRBJ2-1|NA
TGTGCCAGCAGTGGGGACTCCTTCTACAATGAGCAGTTCTTC
CASSGDSFYNEQFF